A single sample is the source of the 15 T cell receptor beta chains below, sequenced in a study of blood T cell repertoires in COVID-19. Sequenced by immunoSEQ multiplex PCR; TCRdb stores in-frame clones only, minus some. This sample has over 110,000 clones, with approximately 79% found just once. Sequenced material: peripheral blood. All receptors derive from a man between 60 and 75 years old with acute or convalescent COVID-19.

The CDR3 nucleotides are TGTGCCAGCAGTAGAAACGGGGGGGGCAGAGGCTACACCTTC. Protein sequence: CASSRNGGGRGYTF. The rearrangement joins TRBV28 to TRBJ1-2, with D perhaps matching TRBD1 (6 bases). The CDR3 is 14 amino acids. V gave up 5 bases and J gave up 8 bases, with 18 bases separating them. Per germline, CDR1 MDHEN and CDR2 SYDVKM.

The CDR3 reads CAISGTGVAQPQHF. The CDR3 DNA follows: TGTGCCATCAGTGGGACAGGGGTAGCTCAGCCCCAGCATTTT. The chain joins TRBV10-3 to TRBJ1-5; TRBD1 aligns across 9 bases. Per germline, CDR1 ENHRY and CDR2 SYGVKD. The trim removed 4 bases at V and 6 bases at J, leaving 4 bases unmatched. The CDR3 covers 14 residues.

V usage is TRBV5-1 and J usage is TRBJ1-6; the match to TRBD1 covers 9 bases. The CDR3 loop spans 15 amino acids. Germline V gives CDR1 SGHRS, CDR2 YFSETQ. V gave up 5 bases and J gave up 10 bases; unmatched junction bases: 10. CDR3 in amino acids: CASSSGTGIGSPLHF. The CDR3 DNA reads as TGCGCCAGCAGTTCCGGGACAGGGATAGGATCACCCCTCCACTTT.

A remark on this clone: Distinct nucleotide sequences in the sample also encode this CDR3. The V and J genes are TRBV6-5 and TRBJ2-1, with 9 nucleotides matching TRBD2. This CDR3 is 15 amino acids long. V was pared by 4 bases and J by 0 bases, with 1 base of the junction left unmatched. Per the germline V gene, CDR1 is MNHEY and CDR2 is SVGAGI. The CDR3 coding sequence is TGTGCCAGCAGTTTAGCGGGAGTCTCCTACAATGAGCAGTTCTTC. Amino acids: CASSLAGVSYNEQFF.

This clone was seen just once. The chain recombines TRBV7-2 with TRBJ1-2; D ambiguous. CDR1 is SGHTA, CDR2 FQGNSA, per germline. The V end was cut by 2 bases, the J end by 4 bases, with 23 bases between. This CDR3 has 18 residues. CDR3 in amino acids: CASSLSVVVGGAPYGYTF. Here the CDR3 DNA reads TGTGCCAGCAGCTTATCTGTCGTTGTCGGCGGTGCGCCCTATGGCTACACCTTC.

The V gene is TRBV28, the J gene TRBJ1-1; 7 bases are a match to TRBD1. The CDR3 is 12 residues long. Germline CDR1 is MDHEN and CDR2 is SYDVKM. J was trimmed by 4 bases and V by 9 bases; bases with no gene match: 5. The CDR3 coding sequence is TGTGCCAGTTTAGAGGGGGCCACTGAAGCTTTCTTT. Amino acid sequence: CASLEGATEAFF.

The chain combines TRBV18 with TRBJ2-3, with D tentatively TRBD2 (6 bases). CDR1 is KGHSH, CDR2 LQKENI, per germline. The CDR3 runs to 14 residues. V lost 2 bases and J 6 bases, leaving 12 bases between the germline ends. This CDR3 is CASSPGTQRDTQYF. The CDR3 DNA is TGTGCCAGCTCACCAGGGACTCAGAGGGATACGCAGTATTTT.

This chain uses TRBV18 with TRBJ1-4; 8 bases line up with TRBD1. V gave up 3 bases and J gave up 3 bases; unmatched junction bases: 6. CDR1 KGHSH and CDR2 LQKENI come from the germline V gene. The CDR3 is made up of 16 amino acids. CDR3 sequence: CASSPNRDRSNEKLFF. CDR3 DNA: TGTGCCAGCTCACCTAACCGGGACAGGTCTAATGAAAAACTGTTTTTT.

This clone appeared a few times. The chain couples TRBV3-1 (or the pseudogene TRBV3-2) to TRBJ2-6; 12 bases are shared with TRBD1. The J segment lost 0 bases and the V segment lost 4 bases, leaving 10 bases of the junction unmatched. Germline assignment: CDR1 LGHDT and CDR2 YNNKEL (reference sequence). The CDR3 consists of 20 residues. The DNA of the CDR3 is TGTGCCAGCAGCCGCGGGGGGACAGGGGGCTTAAGCTCTGGGGCCAACGTCCTGACTTTC. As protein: CASSRGGTGGLSSGANVLTF.

CDR3 amino acids: CASSYVPDTEAFF. The CDR3 nucleotides are TGTGCCAGCAGTTACGTACCGGACACTGAAGCTTTCTTT. The genes are TRBV6-5 and TRBJ1-1; the D is unclear. Germline V lookup: CDR1 MNHEY, CDR2 SVGAGI. This CDR3 region has 13 residues. The V and J ends lost 2 bases and 3 bases respectively, with 7 bases between them.

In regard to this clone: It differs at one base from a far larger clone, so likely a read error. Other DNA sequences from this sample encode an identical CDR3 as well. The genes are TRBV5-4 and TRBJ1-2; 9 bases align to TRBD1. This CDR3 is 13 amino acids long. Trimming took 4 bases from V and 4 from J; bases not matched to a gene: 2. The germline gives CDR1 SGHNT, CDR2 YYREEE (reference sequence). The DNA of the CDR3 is TGTGCCAGCAGCCCGGGACAGGGCTATGGCTACACCTTC. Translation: CASSPGQGYGYTF.

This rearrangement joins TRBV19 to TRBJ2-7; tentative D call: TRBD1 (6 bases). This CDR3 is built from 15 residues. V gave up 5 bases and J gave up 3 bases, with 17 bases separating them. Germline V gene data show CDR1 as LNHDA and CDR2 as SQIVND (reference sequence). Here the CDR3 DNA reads TGTGCCAGTAGTTCCACCGGGACAATAAGCTACGAGCAGTACTTC. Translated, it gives CASSSTGTISYEQYF.

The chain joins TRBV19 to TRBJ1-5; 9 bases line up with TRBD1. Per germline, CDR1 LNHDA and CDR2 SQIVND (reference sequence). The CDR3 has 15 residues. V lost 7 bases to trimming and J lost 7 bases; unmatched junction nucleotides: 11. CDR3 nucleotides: TGTGCCAGTAACCCGGGACAGGGCCGGAGCCAGCCCCAGCATTTT. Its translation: CASNPGQGRSQPQHF.

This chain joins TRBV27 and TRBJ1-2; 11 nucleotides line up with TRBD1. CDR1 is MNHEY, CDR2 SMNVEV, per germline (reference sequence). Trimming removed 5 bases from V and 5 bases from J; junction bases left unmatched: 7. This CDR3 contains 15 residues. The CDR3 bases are TGTGCCAGCAGTAGCGGGACAGGGGGAAGATATGGCTACACCTTC. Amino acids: CASSSGTGGRYGYTF.

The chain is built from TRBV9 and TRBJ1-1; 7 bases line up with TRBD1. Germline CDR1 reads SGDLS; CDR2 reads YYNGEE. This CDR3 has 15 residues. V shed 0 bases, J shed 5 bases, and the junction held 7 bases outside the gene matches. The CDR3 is CASSVERGRWTEAFF. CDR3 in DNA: TGTGCCAGCAGCGTAGAAAGGGGGCGGTGGACTGAAGCTTTCTTT.